This T cell receptor beta chain was sequenced during a study of identical twins listed by TCRdb under 2016. Broadly, across the study: TCR alpha and beta repertoires from monozygotic twins, unrelated adults of various ages and cord blood were deep-sequenced to test whether fetal clonotypes persist. To rule out contamination, the twin experiments were replicated at different times with different library preparation protocols. Study-level results and caveats: A weaker excess of twin sharing was found in beta out-of-frame sequences because the signal-to-noise ratio was lowered by fewer shared sequences. Compared with coincidental sharing between unrelated individuals, out-of-frame TCR alpha sequences shared between twins had an excess of sequences with low generation probability. Recombination models systematically underestimated out-of-frame TCR alpha sharing in monozygotic twins but agreed with sharing between unrelated individuals. Fewer insertions were carried by abundant cord blood beta clonotypes; a weaker similar trend was observed in young adult naive repertoires, while no such trend was observed in memory repertoires. Invariant T cells such as MAIT and iNKT could partly confound zero-insertion analyses, although diverse VJ usage argued against such confounding for most clonotypes. Because the same donors could not be followed over many years, the conclusions relied on cross-sectional statistical analysis.

The CDR3, cysteine through phenylalanine, is 16 amino acids long. CDR3 DNA is the only sequence kept; it has 48 bases, read in frame from the first base. The germline V gene (reference sequence) provides CDR1 LNHNV and CDR2 YYDKDF. V is trimmed back by 3 bases and J by 4 bases, and the junction contains 11 bases that no gene match accounts for. Every donor was a healthy Caucasian. The twin cohort comprised three pairs of female monozygotic twins, all aged about 18 to 30 years. Miltenyi CD45RO+ enrichment and human naive T-cell isolation kits were used to isolate memory (CD45RO+) and naive T cells from PBMC. The library was prepared using 5' RACE. The reads were generated on an Illumina HiSeq 2000. Template switching introduced a universal primer binding site; the final cDNA contained a unique molecular identifier, enabling accurate counting of TCR cDNA molecules. Specific primers in the conserved constant-segment region were used to synthesize first-strand cDNA for the TCR alpha and beta chains. Each cDNA library was double barcoded, with a SMART-Mk sample barcode plus Illumina barcodes, to control for contamination. TruSeq adapter sequences, together with Illumina sample barcodes, were added in two successive PCR steps. The TCR alpha and beta cDNA libraries were sequenced on the Illumina HiSeq platform using custom primers. As for the authors' bioinformatics: Unique molecular identifiers were extracted from raw reads with MiGEC, and CDR3 positions were determined with MiXCR. Recombination models were inferred per individual with the repgenHMM and IGoR tools using an EM algorithm. The analysis of shared clonotypes was done with the tcR package in R, with sharing normalized by the product of cloneset sizes. To study raw recombination free of thymic and clonal selection effects, out-of-frame nonproductive sequences were analyzed. TCRdb reanalyzed the raw reads on its own, using fastp at Q25 for trimming and MiXCR for clone calling, and kept in-frame beta chains. For every CDR3 protein sequence, its rows merge into one entry that carries the most common genes and DNA. For this entry, the V and J calls and clone size follow TCRdb and not the study's own pipeline. A total of 240,000 or so distinct CDR3 sequences appear in this sample, roughly an eighth of them only once. The ten biggest clones cover 3.5% to 5% of the sample.

This clonotype was recorded a few times. Its antigen is currently not known. Qualities for individual bases were not recorded, and no much larger clone is one base off. This sample also belongs to another study, concerning yellow fever vaccine responses in identical twins. The second publication reports: According to the authors, in identical twins the way T cells responded to vaccination appeared partly convergent and partly personalized. In the study, vaccine-responding T cell clones were precisely tracked in identical twins.

This receptor was identified in a woman between 18 and 29 years old in good health. The sample was memory (CD45RO+) T cells sorted from blood. The cell subset or site label of this sample denotes: CD45RO+ enriched T cells. The sequence links TRBV15 to TRBJ2-7; TRBD2 aligns with 8 central bases. The sequence in DNA is TGTGCCACCAGCAGCCGGGGGGGGAGCCCCCCTTACGAGCAGTACTTC. Its protein reads: CATSSRGGSPPYEQYF. With the portions outside the CDR3 filled from the reference TRBV15 and TRBJ2-7 genes, the complete variable region becomes DAMVIQNPRYQVTQFGKPVTLSCSQTLNHNVMYWYQQKSSQAPKLLFHYYDKDFNNEADTPDNFQSRRPNTSFCFLDIRSPGLGDTAMYLCATSSRGGSPPYEQYFGPGTRLTVT.